What follows is one T cell receptor (beta chain) and its context. The antigen remains undetermined. V shed 5 bases and J 3 bases; nucleotides not matched to a gene: 6. The CDR3 contains 14 residues. Per the germline V gene, CDR1 is SGHNT and CDR2 is YENEEA. This entry comes from a study of T cell responses to AZD1222 COVID-19 vaccine. Study overall: Whether given at about 4 or about 12 weeks, second doses were pooled.

Produced via immunoSEQ multiplex PCR; TCRdb's table is partial and in-frame only. The sample holds about 130,000 clones, 80% to 90% seen once. Whole-study findings and limits: Possibly, clonal diversity was underestimated; donors were largely white British and included more females.

This TCR was recovered from an adult in good health. V usage is TRBV11-3 and J usage is TRBJ2-5; 7 nucleotides line up with TRBD1. The sequencing here drew on peripheral blood, taken on day 0 of AZD1222 vaccination. The chain's CDR3 is CASSLRDRKETQYF. The CDR3 coding sequence is TGTGCCAGCAGCCTCCGGGACAGAAAAGAGACCCAGTACTTC.